Below are 2 T cell receptor beta chains sequenced from a single sample in a study of blood T cell repertoires in COVID-19. Here immunoSEQ multiplex PCR was the method, and the copy in TCRdb shows in-frame clones only, minus some. The repertoire has about 130,000 clones, about 80% of them found once; the top ten carry about 10%. The sequenced material came from peripheral blood. The receptors derive from a human donor in a cohort sampled during active COVID-19.

This chain connects TRBV3-1 (or the pseudogene TRBV3-2) to TRBJ2-7, with unresolved D. The V and J ends lost 1 base and 4 bases respectively, with 14 bases between them. Germline V gene sequence: CDR1 LGHDT, CDR2 YNNKEL (reference sequence). This CDR3 contains 15 residues. CDR3 DNA sequence: TGTGCCAGCAGCCAAGCAAGTACAGATACTTACGAGCAGTACTTC. Amino acids: CASSQASTDTYEQYF.

In regard to this clone: Relative to the germline gene, one junction end is altered; a read error may explain this. J is TRBJ1-1 and V is TRBV12-3 or TRBV12-4; D gene unclear. The length of the CDR3 is 13 residues. The CDR3 loop reads CASSLAINTEAFF. CDR3 DNA sequence: TGTGCCAGCAGCTTAGCTATTAACACTGAAGCTTTCTTT.